A selection of T cell receptor beta chains follows, all from one sample in a study of shared clonotypes between healthy human individuals. TCRdb's table, derived via immunoSEQ multiplex PCR, lists solely in-frame clones and lacks some. Among roughly 530,000 clones listed, 90% to 96% were seen once. Sequencing was carried out using naive CD4+ T cells sorted from blood. Receptors were obtained from a woman aged 25 to 39 in good health. CDR3s include the opening cysteine and the closing phenylalanine or tryptophan. The order of the fields is D gene, clone size, J gene, V gene, CDR3 protein, CDR3 DNA. D genes are given only for firm matches. Clone sizes are given selectively: once, few, many, or a class where the clone is expanded.

D: NA; size: NA; J: TRBJ2-6; V: TRBV9; CDR3: CASSVEGGSLPGANVLTF; DNA: TGTGCCAGCAGCGTAGAGGGGGGCAGCCTCCCTGGGGCCAACGTCCTGACTTTC
D: NA; size: few; J: TRBJ1-5; V: TRBV6-5; CDR3: CASSYSLTGQPQHF; DNA: TGTGCCAGCAGTTACTCGCTAACAGGTCAGCCCCAGCATTTT
D: NA; size: NA; J: TRBJ2-5; V: TRBV12-5; CDR3: CASGFRLSGDGETQYF; DNA: TGTGCTAGTGGTTTTCGACTATCAGGGGATGGAGAGACCCAGTACTTC
D: TRBD1; size: NA; J: TRBJ2-5; V: TRBV28; CDR3: CASSIRPGQGVWETQYF; DNA: TGTGCCAGCAGTATACGCCCGGGACAGGGGGTTTGGGAGACCCAGTACTTC
D: NA; size: NA; J: TRBJ1-4; V: TRBV15; CDR3: CATSRDRDRREKLFF; DNA: TGTGCCACCAGCAGAGATCGGGACCGAAGGGAAAAACTGTTTTTT
D: TRBD1; size: NA; J: TRBJ1-6; V: TRBV7-2; CDR3: CASSFRDRGSPLHF; DNA: TGTGCCAGCAGCTTCCGGGACAGGGGTTCACCCCTCCACTTT
D: NA; size: NA; J: TRBJ1-1; V: TRBV5-1; CDR3: CASSFRSALNTEAFF; DNA: TGCGCCAGCAGCTTCCGATCAGCTTTGAACACTGAAGCTTTCTTT
D: TRBD2; size: NA; J: TRBJ2-3; V: TRBV28; CDR3: CASSSGAGTITDTQYF; DNA: TGTGCCAGCAGCTCGGGAGCGGGGACGATCACAGATACGCAGTATTTT
D: NA; size: NA; J: TRBJ2-5; V: TRBV5-1; CDR3: CASSFGEETQYF; DNA: TGCGCCAGCAGCTTTGGCGAAGAGACCCAGTACTTC
D: NA; size: NA; J: TRBJ1-6; V: TRBV27; CDR3: CASSFQNSPLHF; DNA: TGTGCCAGCAGTTTCCAGAATTCACCCCTCCACTTT
D: NA; size: once; J: TRBJ1-1; V: TRBV28; CDR3: CASSFRGNTEAFF; DNA: TGTGCCAGCAGTTTTAGGGGGAACACTGAAGCTTTCTTT
D: TRBD1; size: NA; J: TRBJ1-3; V: TRBV5-1; CDR3: CASSLGQGKSGNTIYF; DNA: TGCGCCAGCAGCCTGGGACAGGGTAAATCTGGAAACACCATATATTTT
D: TRBD2; size: NA; J: TRBJ2-7; V: TRBV11-1; CDR3: CASSLGLLAGTYEQYF; DNA: TGTGCCAGCAGCTTAGGGCTCCTAGCGGGTACCTACGAGCAGTACTTC
D: NA; size: NA; J: TRBJ2-6; V: TRBV5-1; CDR3: CASKGTDPSGANVLTF; DNA: TGCGCCAGCAAAGGGACGGACCCCTCTGGGGCCAACGTCCTGACTTTC
D: NA; size: NA; J: TRBJ1-1; V: TRBV29-1; CDR3: CSVVRLLTATEAFF; DNA: TGCAGCGTAGTCCGATTGCTTACTGCCACTGAAGCTTTCTTT
D: TRBD1; size: NA; J: TRBJ1-2; V: TRBV15; CDR3: CATSRGTSWTGKGYTF; DNA: TGTGCCACCAGCAGAGGGACTTCTTGGACAGGAAAGGGCTACACCTTC
D: TRBD1; size: NA; J: TRBJ1-5; V: TRBV19; CDR3: CASSVNRDRGYSNQPQHF; DNA: TGTGCCAGTAGTGTTAACCGGGACAGGGGATATAGCAATCAGCCCCAGCATTTT
D: TRBD2; size: NA; J: TRBJ2-7; V: TRBV28; CDR3: CASSRTSRRFEQYF; DNA: TGTGCCAGCAGTCGGACTAGCCGGCGTTTCGAGCAGTACTTC
D: NA; size: NA; J: TRBJ2-3; V: TRBV6-1; CDR3: CASSEAGAGPSTDTQYF; DNA: TGTGCCAGCAGTGAAGCTGGGGCAGGCCCTAGCACAGATACGCAGTATTTT
D: TRBD2; size: NA; J: TRBJ2-7; V: TRBV18; CDR3: CASSPSGGDSYEQYF; DNA: TGTGCCAGCTCACCATCGGGAGGGGACTCCTACGAGCAGTACTTC
D: TRBD2; size: NA; J: TRBJ2-1; V: TRBV5-1; CDR3: CASSLGGTSGYNEQFF; DNA: TGCGCCAGCAGCTTGGGGGGGACTAGCGGCTACAATGAGCAGTTCTTC
D: TRBD1; size: NA; J: TRBJ2-1; V: TRBV18; CDR3: CASSRGQGLRLSNEQFF; DNA: TGTGCCAGCTCACGGGGACAGGGATTACGGCTCTCCAATGAGCAGTTCTTC
D: TRBD1; size: NA; J: TRBJ2-3; V: TRBV28; CDR3: CASRPRQGFLTDTQYF; DNA: TGTGCCAGCAGGCCTCGACAGGGTTTTTTGACAGATACGCAGTATTTT
D: NA; size: NA; J: TRBJ2-2; V: TRBV9; CDR3: CASSPHEASSLFF; DNA: TGTGCCAGCAGCCCCCACGAGGCCAGTTCGCTGTTTTTT
D: NA; size: once; J: TRBJ2-7; V: TRBV7-1; CDR3: CASSLGDGYEQYF; DNA: TGTGCCAGCAGCTTAGGGGACGGCTACGAGCAGTACTTC
D: TRBD2; size: NA; J: TRBJ2-1; V: TRBV4-1; CDR3: CASSKGLAGASSYNEQFF; DNA: TGCGCCAGCAGCAAGGGACTAGCGGGGGCCAGCTCCTACAATGAGCAGTTCTTC
D: TRBD1; size: once; J: TRBJ1-1; V: TRBV7-2; CDR3: CASIGQGNTEAFF; DNA: TGTGCCAGCATAGGACAGGGGAACACTGAAGCTTTCTTT
D: NA; size: NA; J: TRBJ2-1; V: TRBV7-9; CDR3: CASSLARYNEQFF; DNA: TGTGCCAGCAGCTTAGCACGGTACAATGAGCAGTTCTTC
D: TRBD2; size: NA; J: TRBJ2-2; V: TRBV19; CDR3: CASSTPMGSGSRGELFF; DNA: TGTGCCAGTAGTACCCCCATGGGGAGCGGGAGTAGGGGGGAGCTGTTTTTT
D: TRBD1; size: NA; J: TRBJ1-6; V: TRBV6-4; CDR3: CAREDRENSPLHF; DNA: TGTGCCAGAGAGGACAGGGAAAATTCACCCCTCCACTTT
D: NA; size: NA; J: TRBJ2-3; V: TRBV5-1; CDR3: CASSLVRQAELTDTQYF; DNA: TGCGCCAGCAGCTTGGTCCGGCAGGCCGAACTCACAGATACGCAGTATTTT
D: TRBD2; size: NA; J: TRBJ2-4; V: TRBV6-1; CDR3: CASSEAWRELYF; DNA: TGTGCCAGCAGTGAAGCCTGGCGGGAGTTGTACTTC
D: NA; size: NA; J: TRBJ2-3; V: TRBV5-8; CDR3: CASSLAAGFADTQYF; DNA: TGTGCCAGCAGCTTGGCAGCAGGGTTTGCAGATACGCAGTATTTT
D: TRBD2; size: NA; J: TRBJ2-1; V: TRBV19; CDR3: CASRASGSENEQFF; DNA: TGTGCCAGTAGGGCTAGCGGGAGTGAGAATGAGCAGTTCTTC
D: NA; size: few; J: TRBJ1-1; V: TRBV5-4; CDR3: CASRRGRDTEAFF; DNA: TGTGCCAGCAGACGAGGGAGGGACACTGAAGCTTTCTTT
D: NA; size: once; J: TRBJ1-4; V: TRBV28; CDR3: CASSWTVVATNEKLFF; DNA: TGTGCCAGCAGCTGGACAGTAGTTGCAACTAATGAAAAACTGTTTTTT